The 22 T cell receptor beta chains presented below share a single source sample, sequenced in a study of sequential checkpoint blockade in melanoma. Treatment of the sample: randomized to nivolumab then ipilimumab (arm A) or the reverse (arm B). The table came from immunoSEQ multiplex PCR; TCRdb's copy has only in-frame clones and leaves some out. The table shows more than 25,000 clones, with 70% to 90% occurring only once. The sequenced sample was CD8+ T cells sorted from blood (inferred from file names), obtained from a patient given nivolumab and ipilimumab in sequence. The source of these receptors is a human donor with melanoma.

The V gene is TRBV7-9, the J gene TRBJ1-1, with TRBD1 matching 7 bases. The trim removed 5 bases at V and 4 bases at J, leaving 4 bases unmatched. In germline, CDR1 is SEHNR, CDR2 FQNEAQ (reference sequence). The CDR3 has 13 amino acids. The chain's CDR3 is CASSPGGGTEAFF. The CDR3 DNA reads TGTGCCAGCAGCCCAGGGGGAGGCACTGAAGCTTTCTTT.

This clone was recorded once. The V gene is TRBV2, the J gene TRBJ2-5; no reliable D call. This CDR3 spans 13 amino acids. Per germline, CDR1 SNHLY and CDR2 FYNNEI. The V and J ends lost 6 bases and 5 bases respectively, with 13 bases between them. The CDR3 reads CASSLGRWETQYF. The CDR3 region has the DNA TGTGCCAGCAGCTTGGGCAGATGGGAGACCCAGTACTTC.

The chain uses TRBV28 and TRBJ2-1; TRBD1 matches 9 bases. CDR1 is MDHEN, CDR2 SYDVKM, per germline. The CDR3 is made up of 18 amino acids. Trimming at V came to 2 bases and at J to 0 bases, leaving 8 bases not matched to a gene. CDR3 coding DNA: TGTGCCAGCAGTTTAGGGTCGGGACAGGGAATCTCCTACAATGAGCAGTTCTTC. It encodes CASSLGSGQGISYNEQFF.

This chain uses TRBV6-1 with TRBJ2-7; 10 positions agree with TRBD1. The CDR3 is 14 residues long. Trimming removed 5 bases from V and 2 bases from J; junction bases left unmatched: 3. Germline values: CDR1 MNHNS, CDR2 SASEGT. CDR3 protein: CASSPGQGTYEQYF. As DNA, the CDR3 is TGTGCCAGCAGTCCGGGACAGGGGACCTACGAGCAGTACTTC.

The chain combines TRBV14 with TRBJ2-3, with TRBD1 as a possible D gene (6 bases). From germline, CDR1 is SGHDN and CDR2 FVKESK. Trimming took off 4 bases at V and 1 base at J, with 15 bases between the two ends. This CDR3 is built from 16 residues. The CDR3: CASSPRGGERTDTQYF. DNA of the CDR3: TGTGCCAGCAGCCCCAGAGGGGGAGAACGCACAGATACGCAGTATTTT. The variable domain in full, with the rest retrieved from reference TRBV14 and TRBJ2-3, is EAGVTQFPSHSVIEKGQTVTLRCDPISGHDNLYWYRRVMGKEIKFLLHFVKESKQDESGMPNNRFLAERTGGTYSTLKVQPAELEDSGVYFCASSPRGGERTDTQYFGPGTRLTVL.

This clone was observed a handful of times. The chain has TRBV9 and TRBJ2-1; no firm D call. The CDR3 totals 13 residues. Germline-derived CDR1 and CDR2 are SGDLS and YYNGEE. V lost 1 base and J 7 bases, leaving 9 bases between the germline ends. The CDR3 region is CASSVMLGNEQFF. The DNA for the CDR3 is TGTGCCAGCAGCGTAATGCTAGGTAATGAGCAGTTCTTC.

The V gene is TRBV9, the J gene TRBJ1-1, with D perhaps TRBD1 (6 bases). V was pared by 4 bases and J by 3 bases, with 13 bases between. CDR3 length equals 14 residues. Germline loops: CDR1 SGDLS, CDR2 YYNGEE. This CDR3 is CASSPRTVHTEAFF. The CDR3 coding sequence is TGTGCCAGCAGCCCCCGGACAGTCCACACTGAAGCTTTCTTT.

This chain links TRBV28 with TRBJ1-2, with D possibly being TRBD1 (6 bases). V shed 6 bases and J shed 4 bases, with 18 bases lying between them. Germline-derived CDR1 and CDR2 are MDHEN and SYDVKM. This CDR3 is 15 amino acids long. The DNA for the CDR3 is TGTGCCAGCAGCTACAGGGCCCGTGGGACCTATGGCTACACCTTC. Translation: CASSYRARGTYGYTF.

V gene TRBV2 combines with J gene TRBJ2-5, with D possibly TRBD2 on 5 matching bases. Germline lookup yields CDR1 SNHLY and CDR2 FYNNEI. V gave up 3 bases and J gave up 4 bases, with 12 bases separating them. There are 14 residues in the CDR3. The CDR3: CASSDSRGRETQYF. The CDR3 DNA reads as TGTGCCAGCAGTGACTCTCGGGGTCGAGAGACCCAGTACTTC.

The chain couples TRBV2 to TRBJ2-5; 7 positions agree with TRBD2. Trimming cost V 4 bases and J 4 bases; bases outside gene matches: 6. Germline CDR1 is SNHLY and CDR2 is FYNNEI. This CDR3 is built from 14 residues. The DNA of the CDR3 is TGTGCCAGCAGTGTCTGGCGGGAGACAGAGACCCAGTACTTC. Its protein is CASSVWRETETQYF.

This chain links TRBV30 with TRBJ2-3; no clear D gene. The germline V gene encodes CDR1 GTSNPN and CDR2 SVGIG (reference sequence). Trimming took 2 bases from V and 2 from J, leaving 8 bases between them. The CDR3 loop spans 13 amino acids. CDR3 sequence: CAWSSTFTDTQYF. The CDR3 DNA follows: TGTGCCTGGAGTTCTACGTTCACAGATACGCAGTATTTT.

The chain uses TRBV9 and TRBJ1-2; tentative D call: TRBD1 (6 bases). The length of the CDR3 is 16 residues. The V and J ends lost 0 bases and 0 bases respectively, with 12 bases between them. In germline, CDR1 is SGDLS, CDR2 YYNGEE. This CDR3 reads CASSVERDNPNYGYTF. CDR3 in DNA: TGTGCCAGCAGCGTAGAGAGGGACAACCCTAACTATGGCTACACCTTC.

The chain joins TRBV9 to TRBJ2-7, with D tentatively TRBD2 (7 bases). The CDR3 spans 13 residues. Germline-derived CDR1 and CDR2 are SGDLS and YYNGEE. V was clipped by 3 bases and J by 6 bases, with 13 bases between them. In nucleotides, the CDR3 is TGTGCCAGCAGCGGCCACGGGGGGCGCGAGCAGTACGTC. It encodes CASSGHGGREQYV.

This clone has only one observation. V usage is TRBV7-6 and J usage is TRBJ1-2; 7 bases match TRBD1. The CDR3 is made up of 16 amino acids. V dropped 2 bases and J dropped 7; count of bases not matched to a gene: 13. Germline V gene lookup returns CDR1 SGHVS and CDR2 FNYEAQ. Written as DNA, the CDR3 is TGTGCCAGCAGCTTATCCCCATTCGACAGGGAGAGTGGCTACACCTTC. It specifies CASSLSPFDRESGYTF.

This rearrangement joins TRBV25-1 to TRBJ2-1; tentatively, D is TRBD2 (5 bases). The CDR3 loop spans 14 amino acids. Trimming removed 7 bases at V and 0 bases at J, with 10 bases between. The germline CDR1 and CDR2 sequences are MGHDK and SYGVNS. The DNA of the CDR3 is TGTGCCAGCATACCGGGGAGCTCCTACAATGAGCAGTTCTTC. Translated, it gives CASIPGSSYNEQFF.

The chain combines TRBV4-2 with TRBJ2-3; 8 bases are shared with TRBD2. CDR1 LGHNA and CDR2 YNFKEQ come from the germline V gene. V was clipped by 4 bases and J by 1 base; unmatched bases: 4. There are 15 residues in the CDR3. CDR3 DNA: TGTGCCAGCAGCCCACCCGGGGGGGGCACAGATACGCAGTATTTT. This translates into CASSPPGGGTDTQYF.

The CDR3 loop is CSVPAGPSYEQYF. The CDR3 DNA follows: TGCAGCGTCCCGGCGGGACCGAGTTACGAGCAGTACTTC. The chain is built from TRBV29-1 and TRBJ2-5; a weak D match, TRBD2 (6 bases). The DNA end is a closer match to TRBJ2-7, so the J assignment may be wrong. The CDR3 sequence is 13 residues long. The germline V gene encodes CDR1 SQVTM and CDR2 ANQGSEA.

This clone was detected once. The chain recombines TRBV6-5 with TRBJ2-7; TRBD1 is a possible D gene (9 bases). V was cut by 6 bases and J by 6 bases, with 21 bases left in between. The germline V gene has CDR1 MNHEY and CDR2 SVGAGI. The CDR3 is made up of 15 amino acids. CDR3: CASRKPGQGLGEQYF. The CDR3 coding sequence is TGTGCCAGCAGAAAACCGGGACAGGGACTAGGCGAGCAGTACTTC.

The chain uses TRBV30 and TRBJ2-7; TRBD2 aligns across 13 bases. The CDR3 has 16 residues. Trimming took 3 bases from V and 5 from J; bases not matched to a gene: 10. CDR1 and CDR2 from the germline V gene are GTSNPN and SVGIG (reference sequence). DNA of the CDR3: TGTGCCTGGAGCTCCGGGACTAGCGGGGTTCTGGACGAGCAGTACGTC. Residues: CAWSSGTSGVLDEQYV.

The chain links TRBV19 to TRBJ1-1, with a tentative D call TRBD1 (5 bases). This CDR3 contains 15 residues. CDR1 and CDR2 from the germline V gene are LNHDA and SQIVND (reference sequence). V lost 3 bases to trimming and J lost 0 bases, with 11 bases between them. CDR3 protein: CASSIWGGMNTEAFF. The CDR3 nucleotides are TGTGCCAGTAGTATTTGGGGGGGGATGAACACTGAAGCTTTCTTT.

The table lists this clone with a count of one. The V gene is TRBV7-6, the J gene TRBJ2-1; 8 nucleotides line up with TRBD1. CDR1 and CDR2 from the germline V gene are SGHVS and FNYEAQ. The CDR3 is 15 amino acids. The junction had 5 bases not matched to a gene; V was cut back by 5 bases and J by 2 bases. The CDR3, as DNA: TGTGCCAGCAGCCACGGACAGGGCCCCTACAATGAGCAGTTCTTC. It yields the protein CASSHGQGPYNEQFF.

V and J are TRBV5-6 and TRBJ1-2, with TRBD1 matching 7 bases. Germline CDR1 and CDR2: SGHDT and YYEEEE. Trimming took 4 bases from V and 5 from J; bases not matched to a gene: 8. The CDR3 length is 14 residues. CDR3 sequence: CASSIQGTYYGYTF. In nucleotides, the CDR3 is TGTGCCAGCAGCATACAGGGGACCTATTATGGCTACACCTTC.